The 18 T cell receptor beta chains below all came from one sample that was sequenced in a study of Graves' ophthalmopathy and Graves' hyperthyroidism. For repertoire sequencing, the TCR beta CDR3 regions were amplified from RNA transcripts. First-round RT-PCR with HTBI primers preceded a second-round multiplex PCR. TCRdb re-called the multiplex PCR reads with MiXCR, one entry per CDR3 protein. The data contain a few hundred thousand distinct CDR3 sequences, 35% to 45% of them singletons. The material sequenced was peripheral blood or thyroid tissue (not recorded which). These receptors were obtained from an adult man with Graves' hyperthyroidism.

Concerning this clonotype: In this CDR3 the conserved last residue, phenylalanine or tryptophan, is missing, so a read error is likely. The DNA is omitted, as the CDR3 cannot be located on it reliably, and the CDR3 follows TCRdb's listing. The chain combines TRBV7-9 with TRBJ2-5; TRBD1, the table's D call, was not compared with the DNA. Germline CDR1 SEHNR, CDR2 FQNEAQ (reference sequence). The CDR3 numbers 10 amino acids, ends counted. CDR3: CASSLRREYT.

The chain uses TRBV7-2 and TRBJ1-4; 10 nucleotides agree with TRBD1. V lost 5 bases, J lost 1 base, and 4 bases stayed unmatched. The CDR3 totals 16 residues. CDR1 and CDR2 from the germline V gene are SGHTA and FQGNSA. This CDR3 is CASSPRTGGTNEKLFF. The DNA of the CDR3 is TGTGCCAGCAGCCCGAGGACAGGGGGAACTAATGAAAAACTGTTTTTT.

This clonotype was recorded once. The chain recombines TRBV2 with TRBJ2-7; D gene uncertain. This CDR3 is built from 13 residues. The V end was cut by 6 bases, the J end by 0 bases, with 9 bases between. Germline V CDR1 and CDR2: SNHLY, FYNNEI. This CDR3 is CASSKGSSYEQYF. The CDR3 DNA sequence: TGTGCCAGCAGCAAGGGTAGCTCCTACGAGCAGTACTTC.

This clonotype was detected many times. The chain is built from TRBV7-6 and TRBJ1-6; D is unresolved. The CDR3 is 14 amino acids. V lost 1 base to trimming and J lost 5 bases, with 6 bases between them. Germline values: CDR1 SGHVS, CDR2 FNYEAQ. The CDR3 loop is CASSLEADNSPLHF. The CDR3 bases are TGTGCCAGCAGCTTAGAGGCGGATAATTCACCCCTCCACTTT.

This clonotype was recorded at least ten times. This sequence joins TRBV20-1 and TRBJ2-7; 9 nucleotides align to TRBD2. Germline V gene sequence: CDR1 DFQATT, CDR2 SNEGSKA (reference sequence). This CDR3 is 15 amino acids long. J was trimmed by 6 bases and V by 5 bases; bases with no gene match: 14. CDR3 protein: CSAFTSGGGAAEQYF. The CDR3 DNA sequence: TGCAGTGCTTTCACATCGGGCGGGGGGGCCGCCGAGCAGTACTTC.

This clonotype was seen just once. The CDR3 DNA is TGCAGCGTTGACGGGGGCTTGTTCCCGAACACTGAAGCTTTCTTT. It specifies CSVDGGLFPNTEAFF. V usage is TRBV29-1 and J usage is TRBJ1-1; D is possibly TRBD1 (6 bases). This CDR3 comprises 15 residues. Per germline, CDR1 SQVTM and CDR2 ANQGSEA. Trimming removed 3 bases at V and 1 base at J, with 15 bases between.

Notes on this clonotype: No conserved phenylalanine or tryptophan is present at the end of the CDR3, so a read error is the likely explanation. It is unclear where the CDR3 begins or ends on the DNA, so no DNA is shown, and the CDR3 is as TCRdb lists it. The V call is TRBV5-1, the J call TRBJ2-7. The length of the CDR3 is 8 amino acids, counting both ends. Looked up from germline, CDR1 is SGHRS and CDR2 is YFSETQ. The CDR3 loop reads CASSLEVR.

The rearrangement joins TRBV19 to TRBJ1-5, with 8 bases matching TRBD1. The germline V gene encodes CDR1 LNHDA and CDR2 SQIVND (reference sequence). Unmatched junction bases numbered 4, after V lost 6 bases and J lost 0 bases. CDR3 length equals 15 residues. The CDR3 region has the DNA TGTGCCAGTAGCGGACAGGGATATAGCAATCAGCCCCAGCATTTT. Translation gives CASSGQGYSNQPQHF.

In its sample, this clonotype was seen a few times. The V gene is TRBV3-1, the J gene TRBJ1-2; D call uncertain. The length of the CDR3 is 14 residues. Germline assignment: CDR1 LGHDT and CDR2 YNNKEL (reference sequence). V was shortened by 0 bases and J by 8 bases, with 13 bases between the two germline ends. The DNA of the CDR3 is TGTGCCAGCAGCCAAGATACCCCGGTAGGAGGCTACACCTTC. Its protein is CASSQDTPVGGYTF.

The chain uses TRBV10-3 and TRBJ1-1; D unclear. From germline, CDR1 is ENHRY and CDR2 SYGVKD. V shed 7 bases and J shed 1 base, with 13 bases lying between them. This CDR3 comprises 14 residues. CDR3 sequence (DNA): TGTGCCATCAAGGAGCAAGGTGGGAACACTGAAGCTTTCTTT. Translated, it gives CAIKEQGGNTEAFF.

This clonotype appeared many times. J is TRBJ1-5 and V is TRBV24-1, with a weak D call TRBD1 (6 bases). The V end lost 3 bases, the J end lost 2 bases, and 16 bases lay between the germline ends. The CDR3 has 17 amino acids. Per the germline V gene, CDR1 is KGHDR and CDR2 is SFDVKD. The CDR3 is CATSDGLTGLGNQPQHF. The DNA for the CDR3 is TGTGCCACCAGTGATGGCCTTACAGGGCTCGGCAATCAGCCCCAGCATTTT.

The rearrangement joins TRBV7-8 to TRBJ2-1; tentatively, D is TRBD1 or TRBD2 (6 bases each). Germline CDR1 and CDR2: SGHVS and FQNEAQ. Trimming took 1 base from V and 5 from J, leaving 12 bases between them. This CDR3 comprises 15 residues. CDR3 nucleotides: TGTGCCAGCAGCTTAGAAGGGGGGACTCACAATGAGCAGTTCTTC. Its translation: CASSLEGGTHNEQFF.

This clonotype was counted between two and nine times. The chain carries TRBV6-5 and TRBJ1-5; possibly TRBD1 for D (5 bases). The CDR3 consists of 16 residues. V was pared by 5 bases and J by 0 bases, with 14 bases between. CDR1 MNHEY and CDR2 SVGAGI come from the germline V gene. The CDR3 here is CASSEDWGISNQPQHF. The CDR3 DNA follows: TGTGCCAGCAGTGAAGATTGGGGGATTAGCAATCAGCCCCAGCATTTT.

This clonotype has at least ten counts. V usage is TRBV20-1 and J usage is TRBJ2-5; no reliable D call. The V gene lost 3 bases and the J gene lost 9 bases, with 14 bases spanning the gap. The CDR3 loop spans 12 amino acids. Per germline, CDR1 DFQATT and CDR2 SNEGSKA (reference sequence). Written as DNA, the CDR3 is TGCAGTGCTAGTAAGACCGGCGAGGCCCAGTACTTC. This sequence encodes CSASKTGEAQYF.

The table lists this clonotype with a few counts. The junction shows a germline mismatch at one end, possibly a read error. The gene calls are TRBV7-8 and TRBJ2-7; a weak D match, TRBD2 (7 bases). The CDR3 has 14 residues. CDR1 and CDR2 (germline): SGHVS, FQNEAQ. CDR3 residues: CASSRAGAPYEQYF. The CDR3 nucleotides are TGCGCCAGCAGCCGGGCGGGGGCCCCCTACGAGCAGTACTTC.

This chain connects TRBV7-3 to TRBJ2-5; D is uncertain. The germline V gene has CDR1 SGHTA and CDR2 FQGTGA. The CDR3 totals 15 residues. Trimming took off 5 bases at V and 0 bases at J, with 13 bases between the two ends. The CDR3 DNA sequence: TGTGCCAGCAGCCCCACCCACAGCGACCAAGAGACCCAGTACTTC. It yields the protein CASSPTHSDQETQYF. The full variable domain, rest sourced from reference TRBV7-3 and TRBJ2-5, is GAGVSQTPSNKVTEKGKYVELRCDPISGHTALYWYRQSLGQGPEFLIYFQGTGAADDSGLPNDRFFAVRPEGSVSTLKIQRTERGDSAVYLCASSPTHSDQETQYFGPGTRLLVL.

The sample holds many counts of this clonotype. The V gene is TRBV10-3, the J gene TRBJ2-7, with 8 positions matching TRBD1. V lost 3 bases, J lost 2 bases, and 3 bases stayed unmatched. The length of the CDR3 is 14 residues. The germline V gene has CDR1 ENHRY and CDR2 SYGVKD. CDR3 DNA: TGTGCCATCAGTGAAGGACAGGGTACCTACGAGCAGTACTTC. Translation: CAISEGQGTYEQYF.

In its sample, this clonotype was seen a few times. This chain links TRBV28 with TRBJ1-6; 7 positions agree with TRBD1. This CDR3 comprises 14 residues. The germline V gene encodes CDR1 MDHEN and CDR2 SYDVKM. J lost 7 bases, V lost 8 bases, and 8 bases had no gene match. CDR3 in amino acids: CASGEGAGNSPLHF. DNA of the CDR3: TGTGCCAGCGGAGAGGGGGCAGGGAATTCACCCCTCCACTTT.